This TCR beta chain was obtained from a study of cytomegalovirus exposure and HLA in healthy donors. The PCR used 60 Vbeta and 13 Jbeta primers. Here immunoSEQ multiplex PCR was the method, and the copy in TCRdb shows in-frame clones only, minus some. The sample lists 250,000 to 350,000 clones, 80% to 90% seen once, with less than 4.5% in the top ten. A note on this clone: Its specificity is unknown. Other DNA sequences in this specimen translate into the identical CDR3.

Study conclusions and caveats: A list of approximately 150 TCR beta chains associated with cytomegalovirus was given. Per a later analysis, HLA-associated TCR beta chains showed more clonal expansion than other, equally common TCR beta chains. Later analysis identified 17,000 or so TCR beta sequences associated with HLA alleles, using a false discovery rate threshold of 0.05.

The CDR3 contains 16 residues. J gave up 2 bases and V 0 bases, and 2 bases lay outside the gene matches. The germline V gene has CDR1 SGHTA and CDR2 FQGNSA. The chain links TRBV7-2 to TRBJ2-5; 11 bases map to TRBD2. The origin of this receptor is a man aged 35 to 55 in good health and CMV-seropositive. Material for sequencing was PBMCs. The CDR3 nucleotides read TGTGCCAGCAGCTTAGCTTTAGCGGGAGGGCAAGAGACCCAGTACTTC. Encoded protein: CASSLALAGGQETQYF. The whole variable domain, remainder taken from reference TRBV7-2 and TRBJ2-5, is GAGVSQSPSNKVTEKGKDVELRCDPISGHTALYWYRQSLGQGLEFLIYFQGNSAPDKSGLPSDRFSAERTGGSVSTLTIQRTQQEDSAVYLCASSLALAGGQETQYFGPGTRLLVL.